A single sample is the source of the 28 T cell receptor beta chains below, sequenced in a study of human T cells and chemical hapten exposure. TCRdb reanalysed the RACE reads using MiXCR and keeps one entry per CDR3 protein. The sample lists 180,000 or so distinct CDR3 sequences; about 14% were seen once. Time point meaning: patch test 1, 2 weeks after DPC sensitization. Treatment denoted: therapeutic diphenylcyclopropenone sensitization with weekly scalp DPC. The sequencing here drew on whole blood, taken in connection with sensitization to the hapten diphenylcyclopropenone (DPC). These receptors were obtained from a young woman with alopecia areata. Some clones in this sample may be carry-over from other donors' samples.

The CDR3 is CAISKTSEGSYEQYF. DNA of the CDR3: TGTGCCATCAGTAAAACTAGCGAAGGGTCCTACGAGCAGTACTTC. The V and J genes are TRBV10-3 and TRBJ2-7; 7 nucleotides match TRBD2. The trim removed 5 bases at V and 1 base at J, leaving 8 bases unmatched. The length of the CDR3 is 15 residues. The germline gives CDR1 ENHRY, CDR2 SYGVKD.

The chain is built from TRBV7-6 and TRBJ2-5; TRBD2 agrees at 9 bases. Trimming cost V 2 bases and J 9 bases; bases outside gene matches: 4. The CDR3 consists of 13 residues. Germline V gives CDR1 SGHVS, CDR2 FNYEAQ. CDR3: CASSLSGGTSQYF. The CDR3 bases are TGTGCCAGCAGCTTAAGCGGGGGGACGTCCCAGTACTTC.

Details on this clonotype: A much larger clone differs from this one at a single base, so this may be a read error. The CDR3 loop reads CASSGTSVLETQYF. CDR3 coding DNA: TGTGCTAGCTCCGGGACGAGCGTCCTAGAGACCCAGTACTTC. This rearrangement joins TRBV12-5 to TRBJ2-5; D tentatively reads TRBD1 or TRBD2 (5 bases each). Between the trimmed V and J ends, which lost 9 bases and 4 bases, there was a span of 18 bases. Germline V gene data show CDR1 as LGHNT and CDR2 as FRNRAP. The CDR3 covers 14 residues.

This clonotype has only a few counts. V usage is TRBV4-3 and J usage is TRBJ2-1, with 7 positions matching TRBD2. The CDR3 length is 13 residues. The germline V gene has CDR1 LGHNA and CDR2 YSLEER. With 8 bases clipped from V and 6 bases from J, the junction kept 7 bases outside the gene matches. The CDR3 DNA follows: TGCGCCAGCTCGCATACGGGGGGCAATGAGCAGTTCTTC. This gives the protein CASSHTGGNEQFF.

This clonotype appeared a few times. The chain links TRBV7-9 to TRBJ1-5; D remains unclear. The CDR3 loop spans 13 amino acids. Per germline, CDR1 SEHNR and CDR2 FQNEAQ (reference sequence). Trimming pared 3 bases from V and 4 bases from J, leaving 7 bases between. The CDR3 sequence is CASSFQTNQPQHF. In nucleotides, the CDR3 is TGTGCCAGCAGCTTTCAGACGAATCAGCCCCAGCATTTT.

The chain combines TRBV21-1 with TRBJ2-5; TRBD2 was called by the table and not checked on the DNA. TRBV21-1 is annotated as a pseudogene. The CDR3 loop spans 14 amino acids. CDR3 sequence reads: CASIKERGQETQYF. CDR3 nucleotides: TGTGCCAGCATTAAGGAGCGGGGCCAAGAGACCCAGTACTTC.

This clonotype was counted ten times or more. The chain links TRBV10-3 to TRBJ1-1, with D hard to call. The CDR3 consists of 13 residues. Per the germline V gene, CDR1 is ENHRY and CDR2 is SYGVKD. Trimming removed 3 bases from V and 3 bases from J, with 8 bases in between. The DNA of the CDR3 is TGTGCCATCAGTGACGGTAGGGACACTGAAGCTTTCTTT. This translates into CAISDGRDTEAFF.

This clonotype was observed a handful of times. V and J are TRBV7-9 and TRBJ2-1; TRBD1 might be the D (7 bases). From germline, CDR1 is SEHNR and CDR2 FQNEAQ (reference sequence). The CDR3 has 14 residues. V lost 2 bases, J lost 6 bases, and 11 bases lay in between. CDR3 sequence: CASSLRQGGNEQFF. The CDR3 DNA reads TGTGCCAGCAGCTTAAGACAGGGAGGCAATGAGCAGTTCTTC.

The CDR3, as DNA: TGCAGCGCGAGAGGGACGGCCGCTAGCGGGAGTGGGATCGAGCAGTACTTC. It encodes CSARGTAASGSGIEQYF. V and J are TRBV29-1 and TRBJ2-7; TRBD2 aligns across 10 bases. This CDR3 contains 17 residues. Germline lookup yields CDR1 SQVTM and CDR2 ANQGSEA. V was clipped by 7 bases and J by 6 bases; unmatched bases: 21.

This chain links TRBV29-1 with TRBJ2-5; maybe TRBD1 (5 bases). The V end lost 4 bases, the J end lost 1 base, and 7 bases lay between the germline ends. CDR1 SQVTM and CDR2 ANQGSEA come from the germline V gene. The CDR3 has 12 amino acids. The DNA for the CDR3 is TGCAGCGTTGTCGACAGCCAAGAGACCCAGTACTTC. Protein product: CSVVDSQETQYF.

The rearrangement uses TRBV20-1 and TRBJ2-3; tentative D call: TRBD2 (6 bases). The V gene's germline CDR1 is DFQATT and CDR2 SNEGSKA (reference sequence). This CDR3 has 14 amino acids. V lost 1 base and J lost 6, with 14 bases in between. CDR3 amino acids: CSARAPTSPDTQYF. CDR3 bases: TGCAGTGCTAGAGCCCCGACTAGTCCCGATACGCAGTATTTT.

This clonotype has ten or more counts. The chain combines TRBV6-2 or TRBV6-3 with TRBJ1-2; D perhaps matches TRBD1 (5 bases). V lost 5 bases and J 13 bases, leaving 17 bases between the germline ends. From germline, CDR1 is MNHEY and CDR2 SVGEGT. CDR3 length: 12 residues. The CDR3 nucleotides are TGTGCCAGCAGTCTCAAAGGTCGGGGACTCACCTTC. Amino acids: CASSLKGRGLTF.

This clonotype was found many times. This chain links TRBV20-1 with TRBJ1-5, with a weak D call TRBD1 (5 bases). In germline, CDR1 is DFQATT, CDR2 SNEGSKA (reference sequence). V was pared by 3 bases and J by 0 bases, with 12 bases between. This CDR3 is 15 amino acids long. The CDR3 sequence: CSARQTDYSNQPQHF. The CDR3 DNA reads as TGCAGTGCTAGGCAGACAGATTATAGCAATCAGCCCCAGCATTTT.

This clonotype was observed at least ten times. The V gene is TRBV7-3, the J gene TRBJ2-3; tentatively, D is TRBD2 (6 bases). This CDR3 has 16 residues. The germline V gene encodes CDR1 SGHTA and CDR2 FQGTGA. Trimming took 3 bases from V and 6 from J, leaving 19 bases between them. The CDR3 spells CASSLVRRESWDTQYF. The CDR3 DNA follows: TGTGCCAGCAGCTTGGTACGGAGGGAGTCATGGGATACGCAGTATTTT.

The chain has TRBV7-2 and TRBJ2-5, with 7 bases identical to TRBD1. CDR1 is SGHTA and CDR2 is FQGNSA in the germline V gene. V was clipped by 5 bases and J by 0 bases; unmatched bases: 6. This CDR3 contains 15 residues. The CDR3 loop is CASSSRGINQETQYF. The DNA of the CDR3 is TGTGCCAGCAGCAGCAGGGGGATTAACCAAGAGACCCAGTACTTC.

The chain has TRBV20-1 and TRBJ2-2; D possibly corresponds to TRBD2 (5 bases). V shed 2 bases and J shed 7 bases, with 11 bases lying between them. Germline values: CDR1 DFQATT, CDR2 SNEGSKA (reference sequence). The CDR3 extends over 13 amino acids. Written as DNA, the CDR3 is TGCAGTGCTAGACAGGAGGCTGACGGGGAGCTGTTTTTT. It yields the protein CSARQEADGELFF.

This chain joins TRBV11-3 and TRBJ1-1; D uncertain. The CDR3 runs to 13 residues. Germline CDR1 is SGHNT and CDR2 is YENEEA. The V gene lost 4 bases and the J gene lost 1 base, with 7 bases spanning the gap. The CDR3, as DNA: TGTGCCAGCAGCTCAGACCCGAACACTGAAGCTTTCTTT. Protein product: CASSSDPNTEAFF.

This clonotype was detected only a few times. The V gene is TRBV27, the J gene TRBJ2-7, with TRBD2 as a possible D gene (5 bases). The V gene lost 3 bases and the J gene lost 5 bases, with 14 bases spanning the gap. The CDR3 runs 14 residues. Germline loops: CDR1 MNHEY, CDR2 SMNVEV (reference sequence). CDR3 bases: TGTGCCAGCAGTTTGGAGGTCCTCGGGGACGAGCAGTACTTC. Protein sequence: CASSLEVLGDEQYF.

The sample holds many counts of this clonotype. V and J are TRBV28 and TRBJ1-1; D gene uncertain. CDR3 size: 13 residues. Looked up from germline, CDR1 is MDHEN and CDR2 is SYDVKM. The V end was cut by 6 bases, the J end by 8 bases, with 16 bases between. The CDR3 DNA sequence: TGTGCCAGCAGCCGATTCTTGCGAGGCGAAGCTTTCTTT. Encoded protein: CASSRFLRGEAFF.

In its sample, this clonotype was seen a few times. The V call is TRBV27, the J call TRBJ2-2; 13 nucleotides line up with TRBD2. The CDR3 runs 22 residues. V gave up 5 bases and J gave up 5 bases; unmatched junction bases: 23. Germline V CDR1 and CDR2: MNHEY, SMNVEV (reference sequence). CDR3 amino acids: CASSPPRFSATSGRLGTGELFF. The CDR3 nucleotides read TGTGCCAGCAGTCCCCCCCGGTTTAGTGCGACTAGCGGGAGGTTGGGTACCGGGGAGCTGTTTTTT.

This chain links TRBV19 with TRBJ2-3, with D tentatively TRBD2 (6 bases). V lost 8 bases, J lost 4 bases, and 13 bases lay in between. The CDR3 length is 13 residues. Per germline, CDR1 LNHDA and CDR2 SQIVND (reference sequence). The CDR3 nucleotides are TGTGCCAGTGCCCCGGAGGGTGCAGATACGCAGTATTTT. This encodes CASAPEGADTQYF. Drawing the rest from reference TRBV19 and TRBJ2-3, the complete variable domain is DGGITQSPKYLFRKEGQNVTLSCEQNLNHDAMYWYRQDPGQGLRLIYYSQIVNDFQKGDIAEGYSVSREKKESFPLTVTSAQKNPTAFYLCASAPEGADTQYFGPGTRLTVL.

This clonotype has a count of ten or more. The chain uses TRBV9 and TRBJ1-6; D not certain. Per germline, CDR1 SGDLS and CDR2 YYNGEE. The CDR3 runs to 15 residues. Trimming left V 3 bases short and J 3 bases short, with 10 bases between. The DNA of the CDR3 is TGTGCCAGCAGCGAGGATCTAGGCTATAATTCACCCCTCCACTTT. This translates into CASSEDLGYNSPLHF.

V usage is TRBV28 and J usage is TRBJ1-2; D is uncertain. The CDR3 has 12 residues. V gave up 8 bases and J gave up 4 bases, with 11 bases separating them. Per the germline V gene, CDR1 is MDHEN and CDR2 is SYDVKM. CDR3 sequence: CASDNHRYGYTF. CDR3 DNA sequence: TGTGCCAGCGACAACCATCGCTATGGCTACACCTTC.

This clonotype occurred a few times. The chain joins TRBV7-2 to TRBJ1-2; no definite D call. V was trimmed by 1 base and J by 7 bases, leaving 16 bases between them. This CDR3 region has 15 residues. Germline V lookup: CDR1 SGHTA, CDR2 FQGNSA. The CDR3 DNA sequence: TGTGCCAGCAGCTTAGTCGAGGGCCTGGAGGCTGGCTACACCTTC. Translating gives CASSLVEGLEAGYTF.

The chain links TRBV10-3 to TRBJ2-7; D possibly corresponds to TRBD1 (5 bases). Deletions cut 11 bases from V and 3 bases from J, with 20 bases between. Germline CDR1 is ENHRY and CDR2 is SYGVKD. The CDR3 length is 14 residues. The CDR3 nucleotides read TGTGCCGTAGGCGCCCAGGGCAGTCACTACGAGCAGTACTTC. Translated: CAVGAQGSHYEQYF.

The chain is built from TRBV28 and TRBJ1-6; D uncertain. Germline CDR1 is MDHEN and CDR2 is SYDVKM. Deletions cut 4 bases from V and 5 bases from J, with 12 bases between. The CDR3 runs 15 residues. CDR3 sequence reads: CASSSYKSNNSPLHF. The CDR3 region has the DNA TGTGCCAGCAGTTCCTACAAAAGCAATAATTCACCCCTCCACTTT.

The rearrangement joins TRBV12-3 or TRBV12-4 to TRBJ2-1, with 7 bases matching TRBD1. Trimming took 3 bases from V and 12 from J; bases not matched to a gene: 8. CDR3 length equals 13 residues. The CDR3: CASSFETGESQFF. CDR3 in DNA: TGTGCCAGCAGTTTCGAAACAGGGGAGTCGCAGTTCTTC.

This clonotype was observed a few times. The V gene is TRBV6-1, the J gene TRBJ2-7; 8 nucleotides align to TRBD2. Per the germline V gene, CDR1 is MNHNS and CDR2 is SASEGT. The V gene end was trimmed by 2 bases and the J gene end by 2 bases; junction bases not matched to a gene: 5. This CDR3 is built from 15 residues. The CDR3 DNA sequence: TGTGCCAGCAGTGAACATGGTAGCGGGACCTACGAGCAGTACTTC. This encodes CASSEHGSGTYEQYF.